The 27 T cell receptor beta chains presented below share a single source sample, sequenced in a study of tumor and adjacent non-tumor tissue in lung cancer. Three rounds of nested PCR, following a modified ARM-PCR protocol, produced the TCRbeta library. TCRdb processed the multiplex PCR reads anew with MiXCR; each CDR3 protein has one entry. This sample has fewer than 120,000 distinct CDR3 sequences, with around 82% found just once. RNA was extracted from bulk tissue without any cell sorting. The sequencing sample was made of lung tumor tissue. These receptors all stem from a man in his 70s with non-small cell lung cancer.

Concerning this clonotype itself: The CDR3 ends on some other residue instead of the conserved phenylalanine or tryptophan, so this is likely a read error. This rearrangement joins TRBV11-2 to TRBJ2-1, with D possibly TRBD2 on 6 matching bases. The CDR3 is 18 amino acids. In germline, CDR1 is SGHAT, CDR2 FQNNGV. This CDR3 reads CASILHVRDWAYYNEQFL. Written as DNA, the CDR3 is TGTGCCAGCATCTTACATGTGCGGGACTGGGCCTACTACAATGAGCAGTTCCTC.

Note on this clonotype: Relative to the germline gene, one junction end is altered; a read error may explain this. The rearrangement uses TRBV11-3 and TRBJ2-3, with D possibly matching TRBD2 (5 bases). This CDR3 contains 15 residues. Germline-derived CDR1 and CDR2 are SGHNT and YENEEA. The CDR3 reads CASTLREVSTDTHYF. The CDR3 nucleotides read TGTGCCAGCACCCTTCGGGAAGTAAGTACAGATACGCACTATTTT.

About this clonotype itself: The CDR3 end shows no conserved phenylalanine or tryptophan, and so a read error is likely. The limits of the CDR3 on the DNA are not certain, so only TCRdb's listed CDR3 is given. The V gene is TRBV29-1, the J gene TRBJ1-6; the D call TRBD1 from the table was never checked on the DNA. The CDR3 extends over 14 residues, inclusive of both ends. Germline V lookup: CDR1 SQVTM, CDR2 ANQGSEA. CDR3 in amino acids: CSVRQGNYNSPFHC.

This clonotype showed up just once. This rearrangement joins TRBV12-3 or TRBV12-4 to TRBJ2-5; TRBD2 matches 9 bases. V lost 6 bases, J lost 5 bases, and 25 bases stayed unmatched. There are 20 residues in the CDR3. The CDR3 nucleotides read TGTGCCAGCAGAAAAAGCGACTGCCCGACTAGCGGACTTCCCCAGGAGACCCAGTACTTC. Translating gives CASRKSDCPTSGLPQETQYF.

Remarks on this clonotype: One end of the junction fails to match germline, which may point to a read error. The chain combines TRBV5-4 with TRBJ2-5, with 7 bases lining up with TRBD2. Germline V gives CDR1 SGHNT, CDR2 YYREEE (reference sequence). The CDR3 is made up of 13 amino acids. CDR3 in amino acids: CASRLGGVETQYF. Here the CDR3 DNA reads TGTGCCAGCAGGTTGGGGGGGGTAGAGACCCAGTACTTC.

A remark on this clonotype: The CDR3 end shows no conserved phenylalanine or tryptophan, and so a read error is likely. The chain joins TRBV10-3 to TRBJ2-1, with a possible D match to TRBD2 (5 bases). This CDR3 is 13 amino acids long. Trimming pared 6 bases from V and 6 bases from J, leaving 12 bases between. The germline V gene has CDR1 ENHRY and CDR2 SYGVKD. The chain's CDR3 is CAIRSSLINEQFI. The CDR3 region has the DNA TGTGCCATCAGGTCTAGCCTGATCAATGAGCAGTTCATC.

This rearrangement joins TRBV5-6 to TRBJ2-4; 8 nucleotides line up with TRBD1. With V trimmed by 4 bases and J by 9 bases, 18 bases remained unmatched. The CDR3 runs 17 residues. Germline V gene sequence: CDR1 SGHDT, CDR2 YYEEEE. The CDR3 coding sequence is TGTGCCAGCAGCGCTACCAAGACAGGGGTCGTTGGAAGCATTCAGTACTTC. Protein: CASSATKTGVVGSIQYF.

This clonotype was picked up many times. The V and J genes are TRBV20-1 and TRBJ2-7, with D perhaps TRBD1 (6 bases). V was cut by 0 bases and J by 1 base, with 13 bases left in between. The CDR3 consists of 15 residues. The V gene's germline CDR1 is DFQATT and CDR2 SNEGSKA (reference sequence). CDR3 sequence (DNA): TGCAGTGCTAGAGAGCCAGGGGCCCCTTCCTACGAGCAGTACTTC. Translated, it gives CSAREPGAPSYEQYF.

To note about this clonotype: The junction differs from germline at one of its ends, possibly a read error. The chain has TRBV4-1 and TRBJ1-3; the D gene is possibly TRBD1 (6 bases). The CDR3 runs 18 residues. The germline CDR1 and CDR2 sequences are MGHRA and YSYEKL. CDR3 in amino acids: CASSQDQQGLCSGNTMYF. The DNA of the CDR3 is TGCGCCAGCAGCCAAGATCAGCAGGGGCTATGCTCTGGAAACACCATGTATTTT.

Concerning this clonotype: One junction end does not reproduce the germline sequence, and a read error may be involved. J is TRBJ2-5 and V is TRBV5-4; TRBD2 matches 7 bases. Germline CDR1 SGHNT, CDR2 YYREEE (reference sequence). This CDR3 region has 15 residues. CDR3 region: CARSLAGVVWETQYF. The CDR3 bases are TGTGCCAGGAGCTTGGCGGGAGTTGTTTGGGAGACCCAGTACTTC.

This clonotype was observed a handful of times. The chain couples TRBV11-2 to TRBJ2-1, with D tentatively TRBD1 (6 bases). Germline V gene sequence: CDR1 SGHAT, CDR2 FQNNGV. V was pared by 9 bases and J by 9 bases, with 12 bases between. The CDR3 contains 11 residues. The CDR3 spells CARSPDSEQFF. In DNA form, the CDR3 reads TGTGCCAGGAGCCCGGACAGTGAGCAGTTCTTC. Supplemented by reference TRBV11-2 and TRBJ2-1, the full variable domain reads EAGVAQSPRYKIIEKRQSVAFWCNPISGHATLYWYQQILGQGPKLLIQFQNNGVVDDSQLPKDRFSAERLKGVDSTLKIQPAKLEDSAVYLCARSPDSEQFFGPGTRLTVL.

As regards this clonotype: The junction departs from germline at one end; a sequencing error may be responsible. V and J are TRBV11-2 and TRBJ2-3; TRBD2 aligns across 7 bases. The germline V gene has CDR1 SGHAT and CDR2 FQNNGV. The CDR3 contains 15 residues. The CDR3 reads CAGSFVTSGTDTQYF. For the CDR3, the DNA is TGTGCCGGCAGCTTTGTTACTAGCGGCACAGATACGCAGTATTTT.

Turning to this clonotype: At one boundary the junction diverges from the germline segment, which might be a read error. This sequence joins TRBV20-1 and TRBJ1-5; TRBD1 is a possible D gene (5 bases). Germline-derived CDR1 and CDR2 are DFQATT and SNEGSKA (reference sequence). The CDR3 sequence is 14 residues long. CDR3 sequence (DNA): TGTAATGCCCGGGACGGACTGCAGAATCAGCCCCAGCATTTT. Translating it yields CNARDGLQNQPQHF.

With regard to this clonotype: The germline gene is not matched at one end of the junction; a read error may be the cause. V gene TRBV11-2 combines with J gene TRBJ2-1, with 9 bases matching TRBD1. The CDR3 contains 18 residues. Per the germline V gene, CDR1 is SGHAT and CDR2 is FQNNGV. The DNA for the CDR3 is TGTGCCGGCAGCTTACATATGCGGGACAGGGCCTCCTACAATGAGCAGTTCTTC. It specifies CAGSLHMRDRASYNEQFF.

A single count supports this clonotype. This is likely a read error, given that the CDR3 carries no conserved phenylalanine or tryptophan at its end. The chain couples TRBV28 to TRBJ2-3, with TRBD2 as a possible D gene (6 bases). CDR1 is MDHEN and CDR2 is SYDVKM in the germline V gene. The CDR3 has 16 residues. Written as DNA, the CDR3 is TGTGCCAGCAGTTTCTCCAACGGGAGAGGAACAGATGCGCAGTATCTT. This codes for CASSFSNGRGTDAQYL.

To note about this clonotype: An end of the junction does not agree with germline; a read error may underlie this. The chain links TRBV4-2 to TRBJ2-7; D could derive from TRBD1 or TRBD2 (5 bases each). The germline V gene has CDR1 LGHNA and CDR2 YNFKEQ. The CDR3 sequence is 16 residues long. As DNA, the CDR3 is TGTGCCAGCAGCCAAGATTGGGGGACGGCCTCCTACGAGCCGAACTTC. Protein sequence: CASSQDWGTASYEPNF.

Points on this clonotype: No conserved phenylalanine or tryptophan is present at the end of the CDR3, so a read error is the likely explanation. The chain recombines TRBV10-3 with TRBJ2-7; D remains unclear. Germline V lookup: CDR1 ENHRY, CDR2 SYGVKD. The CDR3 has 12 residues. V lost 6 bases, J lost 2 bases, and 8 bases lay in between. In DNA, the CDR3 is TGTGCCATCAGGGATACGACCTACGAGCAGTACCAC. Its translation: CAIRDTTYEQYH.

Points on this clonotype: The germline gene is not matched at one end of the junction; a read error may be the cause. CDR3 loop: CASSYAFSGWASVPNIGELFF. Written as DNA, the CDR3 is TGTGCCAGCAGCTACGCCTTCTCCGGGTGGGCTAGCGTGCCTAACATCGGGGAGCTGTTTTTT. This chain connects TRBV11-2 to TRBJ2-2, with a possible D match to TRBD2 (6 bases). The CDR3 is 21 amino acids. CDR1 is SGHAT, CDR2 FQNNGV, per germline.

This clonotype was seen a few times. This rearrangement joins TRBV4-2 to TRBJ1-6; no clear D gene. This CDR3 has 15 residues. Trimming pared 2 bases from V and 10 bases from J, leaving 15 bases between. Per germline, CDR1 LGHNA and CDR2 YNFKEQ. For the CDR3, the DNA is TGTGCCAGCAGCCAATCATCCAGAAAGGGCTCACCCCTCCACTTT. Protein: CASSQSSRKGSPLHF.

In the case of this clonotype: Without the conserved terminal phenylalanine or tryptophan, this CDR3 likely stems from a read error. The CDR3 protein is CARVEGEGTEAFS. CDR3 DNA sequence: TGTGCCCGGGTAGAGGGCGAGGGCACTGAAGCTTTCTCT. The chain recombines TRBV30 with TRBJ1-1; D uncertain. Trimming left V 8 bases short and J 4 bases short, with 17 bases between. Germline CDR1 reads GTSNPN; CDR2 reads SVGIG (reference sequence). The CDR3 extends over 13 amino acids.

With regard to this clonotype: Because it lacks the conserved phenylalanine or tryptophan at the end, this CDR3 is likely a read error. This rearrangement joins TRBV6-2 or TRBV6-3 to TRBJ2-3; TRBD1 aligns across 7 bases. The CDR3 consists of 16 residues. The germline CDR1 and CDR2 sequences are MNHEY and SVGEGT. This CDR3 is CASSYYQGEREHTQYL. In DNA form, the CDR3 reads TGTGCTAGCAGTTACTATCAGGGGGAGAGGGAGCATACGCAGTATTTG.

This clonotype was recorded only once. The rearrangement joins TRBV6-5 to TRBJ2-5; D gene unclear. CDR1 MNHEY and CDR2 SVGAGI come from the germline V gene. This CDR3 region has 13 residues. Trimming removed 7 bases at V and 5 bases at J, with 14 bases between. In nucleotides, the CDR3 is TGTGCCAGCAAACGTACCAGATCCGAGACCCAGTACTTC. Translation gives CASKRTRSETQYF.

With respect to this clonotype: The conserved phenylalanine or tryptophan is not found at the CDR3 terminus, so this likely reflects a read error. This chain links TRBV14 with TRBJ1-1, with 8 positions matching TRBD1. After removal of 6 bases from V and 1 base from J, the junction contained 4 bases not matched to a gene. The CDR3 spans 14 residues. The V gene's germline CDR1 is SGHDN and CDR2 FVKESK. The CDR3 DNA follows: TGTGCCAGCAGTCTAGGACAGGGGAACACTGAAGCTTTCTCT. Residues: CASSLGQGNTEAFS.

V usage is TRBV11-2 and J usage is TRBJ2-7, with a possible D match to TRBD1 (5 bases). Germline V CDR1 and CDR2: SGHAT, FQNNGV. Trimming left V 5 bases short and J 2 bases short, with 16 bases between. This CDR3 is 15 amino acids long. CDR3 bases: TGTGCCAGCAGCCATTCAATTAACAGGACCTACGAGCAGTACTTC. Translated: CASSHSINRTYEQYF.

With regard to this clonotype: A much larger clone lies one base from this, so it may be a read error. This chain joins TRBV7-9 and TRBJ1-2, with TRBD1 matching 11 bases. The length of the CDR3 is 14 residues. The germline V gene encodes CDR1 SEHNR and CDR2 FQNEAQ (reference sequence). The CDR3 region has the DNA TGTGCCTGCAGCTTAGGGACAGGGGGCTATGGCTACACCTTC. Its translation is CACSLGTGGYGYTF.

Concerning this clonotype: Its ends do not fully match the called genes, so a read error is possible. The chain joins TRBV4-1 to TRBJ2-5, with a tentative D call TRBD1 (6 bases). Germline CDR1 and CDR2: MGHRA and YSYEKL. The CDR3 contains 14 residues. The CDR3 nucleotides read TGCGCCAGCAGCCAACAGTGGGGGCAAGAGGCTCACCACTTC. Its protein is CASSQQWGQEAHHF.

The table lists this clonotype with a count of one. At one end the junction does not follow the germline gene, possibly because of a read error. V usage is TRBV6-5 and J usage is TRBJ1-6, with D perhaps matching TRBD1 (6 bases). This CDR3 region has 15 residues. Germline CDR1 is MNHEY and CDR2 is SVGAGI. The CDR3 coding sequence is TGTGCCTGCAGGACAGTCGAAAGACATAATTCACCCCTCCACTTT. Its protein product is CACRTVERHNSPLHF.